The 32 T cell receptor beta chains below were found in one sample sequenced in a study of neurological immune-mediated disorders. TCRdb reprocessed the 5' RACE reads with MiXCR, giving one entry per CDR3 protein. This sample has tens of thousands of distinct CDR3 sequences, with about 2% found just once. Specimen: PBMCs. These receptors were obtained from a woman aged 40 to 50 with multiple sclerosis.

V usage is TRBV5-1 and J usage is TRBJ1-1; no reliable D call. This CDR3 comprises 13 residues. Between the trimmed V and J ends, which lost 4 bases and 5 bases, there was a span of 12 bases. Germline V gene sequence: CDR1 SGHRS, CDR2 YFSETQ. The DNA for the CDR3 is TGCGCCAGCAGCGGGGAGCGAGGAACTGAAGCTTTCTTT. Translating gives CASSGERGTEAFF.

This clonotype was found many times. The DNA for the CDR3 is TGCGCCAGCAGCTTGGAGGCAGACACTGAAGCTTTCTTT. Protein: CASSLEADTEAFF. The chain recombines TRBV5-1 with TRBJ1-1; no clear D gene. Trimming removed 0 bases at V and 3 bases at J, with 6 bases between. The CDR3 consists of 13 residues. The germline CDR1 and CDR2 sequences are SGHRS and YFSETQ.

This clonotype has a count of ten or more. The chain couples TRBV20-1 to TRBJ2-7; D perhaps matches TRBD2 (6 bases). The germline V and J ends were trimmed by 4 bases and 7 bases, with 17 bases remaining between them. The germline V gene encodes CDR1 DFQATT and CDR2 SNEGSKA (reference sequence). This CDR3 spans 13 amino acids. The CDR3 DNA reads TGCAGTGCTACGTGGGGGGTTGCGGGGGAGCAGTACTTC. Its translation is CSATWGVAGEQYF.

This clonotype was seen at least ten times. The CDR3 here is CASSPLDGEQYF. The DNA of the CDR3 is TGCGCCAGCAGCCCCCTCGATGGGGAGCAGTACTTC. V usage is TRBV4-1 and J usage is TRBJ2-7; D not resolved. Trimming pared 4 bases from V and 7 bases from J, leaving 11 bases between. CDR3 length equals 12 residues. CDR1 is MGHRA, CDR2 YSYEKL, per germline.

This clonotype was observed many times. The junction does not match germline at one end; this may be a read error. The gene calls are TRBV12-3 or TRBV12-4 and TRBJ2-1; 10 nucleotides agree with TRBD2. This CDR3 contains 19 residues. CDR3 coding DNA: TGTGCCAGCAGTTTTAGATTGCCCGGTCTAGCGGGGGTCTACATTGAGCAGTTCTTC. It specifies CASSFRLPGLAGVYIEQFF.

In its sample, this clonotype was seen many times. J is TRBJ1-1 and V is TRBV5-1; no definite D call. Trimming pared 2 bases from V and 4 bases from J, leaving 9 bases between. Germline assignment: CDR1 SGHRS and CDR2 YFSETQ. The CDR3 is made up of 13 amino acids. CDR3 in DNA: TGCGCCAGCAGCTTTTCCCTCGGCACTGAAGCTTTCTTT. This encodes CASSFSLGTEAFF.

The table lists this clonotype with many counts. This sequence joins TRBV5-1 and TRBJ2-3, with a tentative D call TRBD2 (6 bases). Germline V lookup: CDR1 SGHRS, CDR2 YFSETQ. CDR3 size: 15 residues. V dropped 3 bases and J dropped 0 bases, with 11 bases sitting between them. This CDR3 reads CASSSRGISTDTQYF. The DNA for the CDR3 is TGCGCCAGCAGCTCTCGGGGGATAAGCACAGATACGCAGTATTTT.

This clonotype showed up many times. This sequence joins TRBV5-1 and TRBJ1-2, with no clear D. The CDR3 contains 14 residues. The germline gives CDR1 SGHRS, CDR2 YFSETQ. Trimming shortened V by 4 bases and J by 6 bases, and 16 bases separated the two germline ends. The CDR3 here is CASSPGPTLNGYTF. In DNA form, the CDR3 reads TGCGCCAGCAGCCCCGGACCTACGCTCAATGGCTACACCTTC. The full variable domain, rest sourced from reference TRBV5-1 and TRBJ1-2, is KAGVTQTPRYLIKTRGQQVTLSCSPISGHRSVSWYQQTPGQGLQFLFEYFSETQRNKGNFPGRFSGRQFSNSRSEMNVSTLELGDSALYLCASSPGPTLNGYTFGSGTRLTVV.

This clonotype was seen repeatedly, ten times or more. The chain recombines TRBV5-1 with TRBJ2-3, with D unresolved. The CDR3 covers 15 residues. V lost 0 bases and J lost 1, with 9 bases in between. Germline V lookup: CDR1 SGHRS, CDR2 YFSETQ. DNA of the CDR3: TGCGCCAGCAGCTTGGGGGTTACGGGCACAGATACGCAGTATTTT. It specifies CASSLGVTGTDTQYF.

This clonotype was found a few times. The chain uses TRBV20-1 and TRBJ2-3; 7 bases align to TRBD2. Germline V gives CDR1 DFQATT, CDR2 SNEGSKA (reference sequence). The CDR3 runs 16 residues. Trimming at V came to 3 bases and at J to 0 bases, leaving 9 bases not matched to a gene. The CDR3 loop reads CSASWVGGTSTDTQYF. CDR3 in DNA: TGCAGTGCTAGTTGGGTGGGGGGGACGAGCACAGATACGCAGTATTTT.

The chain couples TRBV10-3 to TRBJ1-5; TRBD1 is a possible D gene (6 bases). The V and J ends lost 3 bases and 0 bases respectively, with 9 bases between them. From germline, CDR1 is ENHRY and CDR2 SYGVKD. The CDR3 runs 15 residues. The CDR3: CAISEGGNSNQPQHF. As DNA, the CDR3 is TGTGCCATCAGTGAAGGGGGGAATAGCAATCAGCCCCAGCATTTT.

In its sample, this clonotype was seen many times. The rearrangement joins TRBV7-8 to TRBJ2-7; D is ambiguous. The ends were cut back, 5 bases at V and 5 bases at J, with 13 bases in the middle. The CDR3 has 13 residues. Germline loops: CDR1 SGHVS, CDR2 FQNEAQ. The CDR3 sequence is CASSPPRRDEQYF. The CDR3, as DNA: TGTGCCAGCAGCCCGCCGAGGAGAGACGAGCAGTACTTC.

In this sample, this clonotype turned up many times. This rearrangement joins TRBV20-1 to TRBJ2-7; D uncertain. Germline CDR1 reads DFQATT; CDR2 reads SNEGSKA (reference sequence). This CDR3 contains 14 residues. V lost 4 bases, J lost 6 bases, and 19 bases lay in between. In nucleotides, the CDR3 is TGCAGTGCTACCGAAAAGACATCCCGGGCCGAGCAGTACTTC. Translated: CSATEKTSRAEQYF.

This clonotype was recorded at least ten times. The chain links TRBV5-1 to TRBJ1-2, with 9 bases aligning to TRBD1. There are 15 residues in the CDR3. Trimming at V came to 1 base and at J to 8 bases, leaving 9 bases not matched to a gene. Per the germline V gene, CDR1 is SGHRS and CDR2 is YFSETQ. CDR3 DNA: TGCGCCAGCAGCTTGCCGGGACAGGGAGGAAGAGGCTACACCTTC. This codes for CASSLPGQGGRGYTF.

This clonotype showed up many times. The chain joins TRBV4-1 to TRBJ1-3; 7 bases fit TRBD1. The CDR3 has 18 residues. With 0 bases clipped from V and 2 bases from J, the junction kept 10 bases outside the gene matches. CDR1 MGHRA and CDR2 YSYEKL come from the germline V gene. In DNA, the CDR3 is TGCGCCAGCAGCCAAGATCCACCCCAGGGGGGTACTGGAAACACCATATATTTT. Translated: CASSQDPPQGGTGNTIYF.

This clonotype showed up many times. The genes are TRBV5-1 and TRBJ2-1, with 11 nucleotides matching TRBD2. This CDR3 is built from 15 residues. The germline V gene has CDR1 SGHRS and CDR2 YFSETQ. V lost 4 bases to trimming and J lost 3 bases; unmatched junction nucleotides: 3. DNA for the CDR3: TGCGCCAGCAGCAAGGGACTAGCGGTCTACAATGAGCAGTTCTTC. Amino acid sequence: CASSKGLAVYNEQFF. Full variable domain (outside the CDR3, taken from reference TRBV5-1 and TRBJ2-1): KAGVTQTPRYLIKTRGQQVTLSCSPISGHRSVSWYQQTPGQGLQFLFEYFSETQRNKGNFPGRFSGRQFSNSRSEMNVSTLELGDSALYLCASSKGLAVYNEQFFGPGTRLTVL.

Many counts were recorded for this clonotype. The CDR3 DNA reads as TGCGCCAGCAGCTTGCGGGGGATAAGGAACTATGGCTACACCTTC. Translating it yields CASSLRGIRNYGYTF. This sequence joins TRBV5-1 and TRBJ1-2, with D maybe TRBD1 (5 bases). Trimming removed 1 base from V and 2 bases from J, with 12 bases in between. The CDR3 has 15 amino acids. The germline gives CDR1 SGHRS, CDR2 YFSETQ. The variable domain in full, with the rest retrieved from reference TRBV5-1 and TRBJ1-2, is KAGVTQTPRYLIKTRGQQVTLSCSPISGHRSVSWYQQTPGQGLQFLFEYFSETQRNKGNFPGRFSGRQFSNSRSEMNVSTLELGDSALYLCASSLRGIRNYGYTFGSGTRLTVV.

Ten or more counts support this clonotype. The V gene is TRBV6-5, the J gene TRBJ2-3; no clear D gene. V was clipped by 2 bases and J by 2 bases, with 2 bases between them. Germline V gene sequence: CDR1 MNHEY, CDR2 SVGAGI. This CDR3 comprises 12 residues. The CDR3 spells CASSYDTDTQYF. The CDR3 DNA is TGTGCCAGCAGTTACGACACAGATACGCAGTATTTT.

Ten or more counts support this clonotype. The genes are TRBV10-3 and TRBJ1-5, with 7 nucleotides matching TRBD1. This CDR3 has 16 amino acids. Trimming cost V 4 bases and J 5 bases; bases outside gene matches: 11. Germline CDR1 reads ENHRY; CDR2 reads SYGVKD. CDR3 nucleotides: TGTGCCATCAGTGCCACTTGGGCAGGGGGAGATCAGCCCCAGCATTTT. As protein: CAISATWAGGDQPQHF.

This clonotype occurred many times. The chain is built from TRBV20-1 and TRBJ1-5, with TRBD1 matching over 7 bases. There are 15 residues in the CDR3. Trimming at V came to 4 bases and at J to 3 bases, leaving 9 bases not matched to a gene. Germline V gene sequence: CDR1 DFQATT, CDR2 SNEGSKA (reference sequence). CDR3 coding DNA: TGCAGTGCTAACCGACAGGGCCTGATCAATCAGCCCCAGCATTTT. This encodes CSANRQGLINQPQHF.

At least ten counts were recorded for this clonotype. The V and J genes are TRBV20-1 and TRBJ1-1; no definite D call. V shed 0 bases and J shed 0 bases, with 11 bases lying between them. The CDR3 loop spans 15 amino acids. Germline values: CDR1 DFQATT, CDR2 SNEGSKA (reference sequence). Here the CDR3 reads CSARDYLNLNTEAFF. The CDR3, as DNA: TGCAGTGCTAGAGACTACCTTAACTTGAACACTGAAGCTTTCTTT.

As regards this clonotype: Possible read error: a much larger clone is one base away. V is TRBV20-1 and J is TRBJ2-3; no reliable D call. The CDR3 covers 13 residues. Germline loops: CDR1 DFQATT, CDR2 SNEGSKA (reference sequence). The CDR3 protein is CSDRVASTDTQYF. The CDR3 nucleotides are TGCAGTGATAGAGTAGCAAGCACAGATACGCAGTATTTT.

This clonotype was counted at least ten times. The chain has TRBV27 and TRBJ1-6; D not certain. There are 13 residues in the CDR3. The V end lost 0 bases, the J end lost 7 bases, and 4 bases lay between the germline ends. Germline values: CDR1 MNHEY, CDR2 SMNVEV (reference sequence). The CDR3 region is CASSLSRNSPLHF. The CDR3 DNA reads as TGTGCCAGCAGTTTATCGAGAAATTCACCCCTCCACTTT.

On this clonotype itself: The conserved phenylalanine or tryptophan normally closing the CDR3 is absent here, so this likely arose from a read error. V gene TRBV4-1 combines with J gene TRBJ2-7; no clear D gene. There are 15 residues in the CDR3. V was shortened by 0 bases and J by 1 base, with 10 bases between the two germline ends. Germline V CDR1 and CDR2: MGHRA, YSYEKL. CDR3 loop: CASSQEVTVSYEQYN. In DNA form, the CDR3 reads TGCGCCAGCAGCCAAGAGGTAACAGTTTCCTACGAGCAGTACAAC.

This clonotype has a count of ten or more. The genes are TRBV5-1 and TRBJ1-5; TRBD1 might be the D (5 bases). Trimming pared 2 bases from V and 0 bases from J, leaving 9 bases between. The CDR3 totals 15 residues. Germline CDR1 is SGHRS and CDR2 is YFSETQ. Here the CDR3 DNA reads TGCGCCAGCAGCTTCGGGACTACTAGCAATCAGCCCCAGCATTTT. Its translation: CASSFGTTSNQPQHF.

This clonotype has a count of ten or more. The rearrangement joins TRBV3-1 to TRBJ2-4; D call uncertain. Germline CDR1 LGHDT, CDR2 YNNKEL (reference sequence). This CDR3 has 13 amino acids. With 1 base removed from V and 5 bases from J, the gap between germline ends came to 6 bases. In DNA form, the CDR3 reads TGTGCCAGCAGCCAAGCGGGTCAAAACATTCAGTACTTC. It yields the protein CASSQAGQNIQYF. The whole variable domain, filled in from reference TRBV3-1 and TRBJ2-4, reads DTAVSQTPKYLVTQMGNDKSIKCEQNLGHDTMYWYKQDSKKFLKIMFSYNNKELIINETVPNRFSPKSPDKAHLNLHINSLELGDSAVYFCASSQAGQNIQYFGAGTRLSVL.

This clonotype was observed at least ten times. J is TRBJ2-4 and V is TRBV18; 12 nucleotides align to TRBD1. J lost 5 bases, V lost 3 bases, and 2 bases had no gene match. This CDR3 spans 15 amino acids. Looked up from germline, CDR1 is KGHSH and CDR2 is LQKENI. The CDR3 DNA sequence: TGTGCCAGCTCACCCGGGACAGGGGGCGAAAACATTCAGTACTTC. Translated, it gives CASSPGTGGENIQYF.

J is TRBJ2-1 and V is TRBV29-1; D call uncertain. The V end lost 8 bases, the J end lost 7 bases, and 18 bases lay between the germline ends. There are 13 residues in the CDR3. CDR1 is SQVTM and CDR2 is ANQGSEA in the germline V gene. CDR3 sequence (DNA): TGCAGCTCTCGCCCGGCTATTGGAAATGAGCAGTTCTTC. This encodes CSSRPAIGNEQFF.

This clonotype appeared many times. V gene TRBV7-3 combines with J gene TRBJ2-3; weak D call: TRBD1 (6 bases). Deletions cut 5 bases from V and 6 bases from J, with 12 bases between. Germline loops: CDR1 SGHTA, CDR2 FQGTGA. This CDR3 spans 13 amino acids. Here the CDR3 DNA reads TGTGCCAGCAGCGGCACAGGGATGGATACGCAGTATTTT. Residues: CASSGTGMDTQYF.

The chain links TRBV14 to TRBJ2-1; D gene unclear. This CDR3 region has 14 residues. Per germline, CDR1 SGHDN and CDR2 FVKESK. Trimming removed 3 bases at V and 6 bases at J, with 12 bases between. The CDR3 loop reads CASSQVQVLNEQFF. DNA of the CDR3: TGTGCCAGCAGCCAGGTCCAGGTGCTCAATGAGCAGTTCTTC.

This clonotype was counted many times. The rearrangement joins TRBV7-2 to TRBJ2-3, with D tentatively TRBD1 (5 bases). V lost 8 bases and J 4 bases, leaving 16 bases between the germline ends. CDR1 is SGHTA, CDR2 FQGNSA, per germline. This CDR3 spans 14 amino acids. The CDR3 DNA reads as TGTGCCAGCCAACTGGGTGTAGGGGCAGATACGCAGTATTTT. It yields the protein CASQLGVGADTQYF. Based on the CDR3 plus reference TRBV7-2 and TRBJ2-3, the full variable domain is GAGVSQSPSNKVTEKGKDVELRCDPISGHTALYWYRQSLGQGLEFLIYFQGNSAPDKSGLPSDRFSAERTGGSVSTLTIQRTQQEDSAVYLCASQLGVGADTQYFGPGTRLTVL.

The table lists this clonotype with many counts. The chain is built from TRBV6-2 or TRBV6-3 and TRBJ1-1, with D possibly being TRBD1 (5 bases). The V end lost 0 bases, the J end lost 2 bases, and 13 bases lay between the germline ends. The CDR3 length is 16 residues. CDR1 and CDR2 from the germline V gene are MNHEY and SVGEGT. CDR3 amino acids: CASSYSRDRENTEAFF. The CDR3 DNA reads TGTGCCAGCAGTTACTCCCGGGACCGTGAAAACACTGAAGCTTTCTTT.